The rows below give T cell receptor beta chains drawn from one sample of a study of T cells in localized non-small cell lung cancer. Profiling relied on immunoSEQ multiplex PCR, and the TCRdb table lists in-frame clones only, not all of them. The sample yields 25,000 to 35,000 clones, 80% to 85% seen once. Sequenced here: peripheral blood mononuclear cells, sampled before any cancer treatment. The source is a man between 40 and 70 years old with stage III lung adenocarcinoma. Both conserved end residues are part of each CDR3. A D gene is named only where the DNA matches it firmly. Not every row has a clone size; where given, it reads once, few, many or a size class.

J gene: TRBJ2-1; D gene: -; clone size: -; V gene: TRBV11-3; CDR3 DNA: TGTGCCAGCAGCTTTGCAGACAATGAGCAGTTCTTC; CDR3 protein: CASSFADNEQFF
J gene: TRBJ2-3; D gene: -; clone size: -; V gene: TRBV6-1; CDR3 DNA: TGTGCCAGCAGTGACCCGGTGACAGGCCGGAACACAGATACGCAGTATTTT; CDR3 protein: CASSDPVTGRNTDTQYF
J gene: TRBJ2-2; D gene: TRBD1; clone size: -; V gene: TRBV27; CDR3 DNA: TGTGCCAGCAGTAGATCCGGGACAGGGGCCACCGGGGAGCTGTTTTTT; CDR3 protein: CASSRSGTGATGELFF
J gene: TRBJ1-2; D gene: TRBD1; clone size: -; V gene: TRBV6-1; CDR3 DNA: TGTGCCAGCAGTGAAGCGGGACAGACTAACTATGGCTACACCTTC; CDR3 protein: CASSEAGQTNYGYTF
J gene: TRBJ1-2; D gene: -; clone size: -; V gene: TRBV5-4; CDR3 DNA: TGTGCCAGCAGGATGAAGACGGCTAACTATGGCTACACCTTC; CDR3 protein: CASRMKTANYGYTF
J gene: TRBJ2-7; D gene: TRBD2; clone size: -; V gene: TRBV11-2; CDR3 DNA: TGTGCCAGCAGCTTAGACGGACTAGCGGAGTTAAGGGCCTACGAGCAGTACTTC; CDR3 protein: CASSLDGLAELRAYEQYF
J gene: TRBJ1-5; D gene: -; clone size: -; V gene: TRBV19; CDR3 DNA: TGTGCCAGTAGTATAAGTAGGGGGAAAGGGCCCCAGCATTTT; CDR3 protein: CASSISRGKGPQHF
J gene: TRBJ2-1; D gene: TRBD2; clone size: -; V gene: TRBV11-2; CDR3 DNA: TGTGCCAGCAGCTTACCCCGATTGCGGGGGGGCAAAGAGCAGTTCTTC; CDR3 protein: CASSLPRLRGGKEQFF
J gene: TRBJ1-1; D gene: -; clone size: -; V gene: TRBV6-5; CDR3 DNA: TGTGCCAGCACCCGGGACCGAGCCCTCGAAGCTTTCTTT; CDR3 protein: CASTRDRALEAFF
J gene: TRBJ1-1; D gene: -; clone size: -; V gene: TRBV30; CDR3 DNA: TGTGCCTGGAGTGTAGAGATCAGGTTTAACACTGAAGCTTTCTTT; CDR3 protein: CAWSVEIRFNTEAFF
J gene: TRBJ2-2; D gene: -; clone size: -; V gene: TRBV5-4; CDR3 DNA: TGTGCCAGCAGCTTGGCCTGGGGGAGCGACACCGGGGAGCTGTTTTTT; CDR3 protein: CASSLAWGSDTGELFF
J gene: TRBJ1-5; D gene: -; clone size: -; V gene: TRBV28; CDR3 DNA: TGTGCCAGCAGTTTAGGGAGTCAGCCCCAGCATTTT; CDR3 protein: CASSLGSQPQHF
J gene: TRBJ2-5; D gene: TRBD2; clone size: once; V gene: TRBV11-2; CDR3 DNA: TGTGCCAGCACCCCCCTTGGGCTAGCGGGGAAAGAGACCCAGTACTTC; CDR3 protein: CASTPLGLAGKETQYF